This T cell receptor beta chain was sequenced in a study of shared clonotypes between healthy human individuals. Points from the study as a whole: Compared with memory subsets, naive subsets generally had larger estimated richness. For sorted subsets, rarefaction showed incomplete sequencing despite large depth.

The donors were all Caucasian adults (living in Nashville, Tennessee). Genomic DNA belonging to each subset was distributed in equal measure over several immunoSEQ plates. Profiled with immunoSEQ multiplex PCR; TCRdb holds only in-frame clones, not every one. Counted here are fewer than 3 million clones, about nine tenths occurring once; the ten biggest clones make up around 0.35%. This CDR3 has 12 residues. Concerning this clone: The target antigen is unknown.

This clonotype was obtained from a man between 18 and 35 years old in good health. Some clones in this sample may be carry-over from other donors' samples. V and J are TRBV21-1 and TRBJ2-7. TRBV21-1 is described as a pseudogene. The sequencing sample was made of naive CD4+ T cells from PBMCs. Subset specified: CD45RA+ positively selected. DNA for the CDR3: TGTGCCTCCCGCCCCGACCTGCACGAGCAGTACTTC. It specifies CASRPDLHEQYF.